Below are 3 T cell receptor beta chains sequenced from a single sample in a study of CD8+ T cells in alopecia areata. Extracted RNA was reverse transcribed, and the resulting cDNA served as sequencing template. The protocol was immunoSEQ multiplex PCR, while the TCRdb copy is restricted to in-frame clones and leaves out a portion. Of about 140,000 clones listed, 55% were seen once; the top ten hold about 4.4%. Sequencing used CD4+ T cells sorted from blood. The source of these receptors is a human donor in good health.

This clone came up a few times. The chain employs TRBV10-3 and TRBJ2-7; TRBD1 might be the D (6 bases). CDR1 is ENHRY and CDR2 is SYGVKD in the germline V gene. The CDR3 loop spans 15 amino acids. V lost 2 bases to trimming and J lost 4 bases, with 15 bases between them. In DNA form, the CDR3 reads TGTGCCATCAGTGAGAAAGGACAGAGTATTTACGAGCAGTACTTC. Protein sequence: CAISEKGQSIYEQYF.

The chain carries TRBV15 and TRBJ2-1; no definite D call. V lost 1 base and J 8 bases, leaving 9 bases between the germline ends. The CDR3 length is 13 residues. Germline-derived CDR1 and CDR2 are LNHNV and YYDKDF (reference sequence). The CDR3 protein is CATSRATLDEQFF. CDR3 DNA sequence: TGTGCCACCAGCAGAGCCACATTAGATGAGCAGTTCTTC.

This chain joins TRBV28 and TRBJ1-2, with 9 bases matching TRBD1. Per germline, CDR1 MDHEN and CDR2 SYDVKM. V was pared by 5 bases and J by 6 bases, with 10 bases of the junction left unmatched. The CDR3 has 15 amino acids. The CDR3 spells CASSTQTGGPHGYTF. In DNA, the CDR3 is TGTGCCAGCAGTACCCAGACAGGGGGACCTCATGGCTACACCTTC.